These T cell receptor beta chains were read from a single sample in a study of blood T cells in healthy people across ages. TCRdb re-called the 5' RACE reads with MiXCR, one entry per CDR3 protein. The sample includes about 400,000 distinct CDR3 sequences, approximately 51% seen only once; the top ten take around 50%. Sequenced material: blood. Source of these receptors: a man aged 60-69 years in good health. The CDR3 runs from the conserved cysteine through the conserved F or W.

v_gene,j_gene,len,CDR3aa
TRBV19,NA,16,CASSLLLAGVVGEQYF
TRBV29-1,TRBJ2-5,11,CSVNREETQYF
TRBV25-1,TRBJ1-4,15,CASSEARGAHEKLFF
TRBV5-6,TRBJ2-7,14,CASSLGLDSYEQYF
TRBV11-3,TRBJ2-3,13,CASSRALKDTQYF
TRBV5-5,TRBJ2-6,19,CASSHSPGTALGGANVLTF
TRBV10-3,TRBJ2-7,13,CAISVGQTYEQYF
TRBV10-3,NA,14,CAISEQTEPYEQYF
TRBV30,TRBJ1-6,17,CAWSDPPKGSYNSPLHF
TRBV11-2,NA,14,CASSSASGAETQYF
TRBV7-2,TRBJ2-6,17,CASSQGSGSSGANVLTF
TRBV20-1,TRBJ2-3,13,CSARIASTDTQYF
TRBV7-2,TRBJ2-7,15,CASSSPRDSRYEQYF
TRBV10-3,TRBJ2-5,11,CATAGTETQYF
TRBV7-2,TRBJ2-6,16,CASSRGEGSGANVLTF
TRBV6-5,TRBJ2-3,13,CASGLAKRDTQYF